The source of this TCR beta chain is a study of T cell responses to AZD1222 COVID-19 vaccine (TCRdb year 2021). Background on the whole study: AZD1222 recipients with second doses at about 4 weeks or about 12 weeks were pooled, because spike-specific TCR depth and breadth did not differ between schedules. A total of 233 trial participants underwent TCR sequencing, of whom 207 had received two doses of AZD1222 and around 25 had received two doses of the MenACWY control vaccine. Enrollment into the trials was organized by age into subgroups of 18-55, 56-69 and 70-plus years, and those subgroups contained roughly 160, 29 and 62 TCR-sequenced participants, respectively.

What this sample's time point label stands for: baseline before first vaccination. Vaccinee samples were obtained from the UK trials COV001 and COV002, which included a single-blind randomized controlled phase 2/3 trial of AZD1222 (ChAdOx1 nCoV-19) in healthy adults. For TCRbeta chain sequencing, PBMC samples were collected from trial participants at day 0 and at day 28 after the second dose. The CDR3 regions of human TCRbeta chains were analyzed by immunosequencing. In the authors' own workflow: Repertoire TCRs were checked for matches against a reference library of SARS-CoV-2-specific TCRs that had been generated using the MIRA antigen-specificity platform. Breadth meant the fraction of unique TCRs that were SARS-CoV-2-associated, whereas depth meant the fraction of total T cells that were SARS-CoV-2-associated. Using the MIRA data, each spike-specific TCR was mapped to the spike region that the TCR reacts to and placed in a CD4 or CD8 class. Log10-transformed breadth and depth values were compared by one-way ANOVA with Sidak's multiple comparisons tests. Drawn from immuneACCESS, this table holds only the in-frame rearrangements with V and J called that TCRdb kept. Clones are partly lost; checked studies trace under half to an unresolved V gene and leave the rest unexplained. V and J calls and clone size are as listed in that table; D and trimming were resolved from the DNA. Across this sample there are approximately 150,000 clones, with 80% to 90% seen only once. Roughly 1.7% of the sample rests with the top ten.

Beyond this particular receptor, the publication reports: A significant rise in spike-specific TCR breadth and depth was observed after two AZD1222 doses relative to day 0 and relative to MenACWY recipients. Reportedly, almost half of the unique spike-specific TCRs recognized epitopes lying outside the regions that are mutated in the B.1.351 and B.1.1.7 variants. In the small 56-69-year group, the increase in depth fell short of significance, most likely because of low power. Vaccine-associated CD4 TCRs spanned the whole spike protein, with dominant responses in regions 160-218 and 743-854. No day 14 peak-response samples were available, so repertoires were characterized only after the peak T cell response. Participants were mostly white British and included more females than males, and it was suggested by the authors that clonal diversity may have been underestimated. Only 5 to 7 AZD1222 recipients were SARS-CoV-2 seropositive at baseline, limiting conclusions about previously exposed vaccinees.

A word on this clone: No antigen is known for it. Nothing much larger sits one base from this clone, and base qualities are not available.

The CDR3 sequence holds 14 residues, the cysteine and phenylalanine included. This entry keeps only the CDR3 DNA: 42 bases, framed from base 1. The germline V gene sets CDR1 to SGHTA and CDR2 to FQGNSA. The germline ends are 15 bases apart after V is trimmed by 3 bases and J by 9 bases. Sequences were derived from peripheral blood, sampled on day 0 of AZD1222 vaccination. The TCR comes from an adult in good health. The sequence links TRBV7-2 to TRBJ2-1; the D region possibly corresponds to TRBD2 (7 bases align). This receptor carries the CDR3 CASSFGGAVGEQFF. The nucleotide sequence reads as follows: TGTGCCAGCAGCTTTGGGGGGGCCGTGGGTGAGCAGTTCTTC. The variable domain in full, with residues beyond the CDR3 obtained from the reference TRBV7-2 and TRBJ2-1 genes, is GAGVSQSPSNKVTEKGKDVELRCDPISGHTALYWYRQSLGQGLEFLIYFQGNSAPDKSGLPSDRFSAERTGGSVSTLTIQRTQQEDSAVYLCASSFGGAVGEQFFGPGTRLTVL.